One and the same sample provided the 10 T cell receptor beta chains below, sequenced in a study of quantifying T cell responses using KT2 cells. Study at large: cDNA was made from DNase-treated RNA using alpha and beta constant primers.

The cDNA 3' end received a ligated oligonucleotide with a UMI. An equimolar mix of RC1.1 and RC1.2 primed the beta chain across TRBC1 and TRBC2. TCRdb used MiXCR to reprocess the UMI-ligation and nested PCR reads, holding one entry per CDR3 protein. Of some 33,000 distinct CDR3 sequences listed, 10% were seen once; the top ten hold 8% to 10%. The sequenced sample was PBMCs spiked with cells of the T cell clone KT2. Receptor source: a human donor.

V is TRBV9 and J is TRBJ2-5; 10 positions match TRBD1. Per the germline V gene, CDR1 is SGDLS and CDR2 is YYNGEE. V trimming: 2 bases; J trimming: 5 bases; junction bases outside the gene matches: 3. There are 14 residues in the CDR3. CDR3 amino acids: CASSVTGGMETQYF. The CDR3 coding sequence is TGTGCCAGCAGCGTGACAGGGGGCATGGAGACCCAGTACTTC.

For this clonotype: With a much larger clone just one base away, this may be a read error. The V call is TRBV7-8, the J call TRBJ2-3; 7 bases agree with TRBD1. The CDR3 loop spans 14 amino acids. Germline CDR1 SGHVS, CDR2 FQNEAQ. Here the CDR3 DNA reads TGTGCCAGCAGCTTAGGAGGGGGCACAGAAACGCAGTATTTT. Its protein product is CASSLGGGTETQYF.

In this sample, this clonotype turned up many times. This chain joins TRBV6-6 and TRBJ2-7; 9 nucleotides align to TRBD1. In germline, CDR1 is MNHNY, CDR2 SVGAGI (reference sequence). This CDR3 contains 14 residues. Losses at the gene ends were 6 bases for V and 7 bases for J; bases not matched to a gene: 10. This CDR3 is CASRSRGTGNEQYF. The CDR3 DNA reads as TGTGCCAGCAGGTCGAGGGGGACAGGGAATGAGCAGTACTTC.

Many counts were recorded for this clonotype. The CDR3 protein is CASSLVRLGGTGHGYTF. Written as DNA, the CDR3 is TGTGCCAGCAGCTTAGTACGCTTGGGTGGTACAGGGCATGGCTACACCTTC. V is TRBV11-2 and J is TRBJ1-2; a possible D gene is TRBD1 (6 bases). The germline CDR1 and CDR2 sequences are SGHAT and FQNNGV. The ends were cut back, 1 base at V and 6 bases at J, with 21 bases in the middle. The CDR3 extends over 17 amino acids.

The V call is TRBV12-3 or TRBV12-4, the J call TRBJ1-1; D unresolved. V lost 5 bases to trimming and J lost 3 bases, with 19 bases between them. The CDR3 loop spans 16 amino acids. CDR3 in amino acids: CASSLRTVPPDTEAFF. CDR3 DNA: TGTGCCAGCAGTCTACGGACGGTACCACCAGACACTGAAGCTTTCTTT.

J is TRBJ2-3 and V is TRBV12-3 or TRBV12-4; D might be TRBD1 (5 bases). This CDR3 has 14 amino acids. V dropped 2 bases and J dropped 3 bases, with 9 bases sitting between them. DNA of the CDR3: TGTGCCAGCAGTTTAAAGGGGTTAACAGATACGCAGTATTTT. Encoded protein: CASSLKGLTDTQYF.

There are many counts of this clonotype. CDR3 loop: CSARDSGGSNSPLHF. The DNA of the CDR3 is TGCAGTGCTAGAGATAGTGGAGGGAGTAATTCACCCCTCCACTTT. This chain links TRBV20-1 with TRBJ1-6; D remains ambiguous. Germline loops: CDR1 DFQATT, CDR2 SNEGSKA (reference sequence). The CDR3 spans 15 residues. Trimming pared 0 bases from V and 6 bases from J, leaving 12 bases between.

A few counts support this clonotype. This chain connects TRBV29-1 to TRBJ2-2; 9 bases align to TRBD2. The J segment lost 5 bases and the V segment lost 3 bases, leaving 7 bases of the junction unmatched. CDR1 SQVTM and CDR2 ANQGSEA come from the germline V gene. The CDR3 loop spans 15 amino acids. This chain's CDR3 is CSVEVAGVGTGELFF. The CDR3 bases are TGCAGCGTTGAGGTAGCGGGAGTAGGTACCGGGGAGCTGTTTTTT.

The chain has TRBV4-1 and TRBJ2-5; possible D gene TRBD1, 5 bases. Germline assignment: CDR1 MGHRA and CDR2 YSYEKL. There are 15 residues in the CDR3. V was clipped by 1 base and J by 2 bases, with 11 bases between them. This CDR3 is CASSQGQQIQETQYF. The CDR3 DNA reads TGCGCCAGCAGCCAAGGACAGCAGATACAAGAGACCCAGTACTTC.

This clonotype was picked up a small number of times. A much larger clone differs from this one at a single base, so this may be a read error. V gene TRBV6-1 combines with J gene TRBJ1-5, with D tentatively TRBD1 (6 bases). Germline assignment: CDR1 MNHNS and CDR2 SASEGT. The CDR3 has 16 amino acids. The CDR3 is CASSAGEGVGNQPQNF. The CDR3 nucleotides read TGTGCCAGCAGTGCTGGGGAGGGGGTAGGCAATCAGCCCCAGAATTTT.